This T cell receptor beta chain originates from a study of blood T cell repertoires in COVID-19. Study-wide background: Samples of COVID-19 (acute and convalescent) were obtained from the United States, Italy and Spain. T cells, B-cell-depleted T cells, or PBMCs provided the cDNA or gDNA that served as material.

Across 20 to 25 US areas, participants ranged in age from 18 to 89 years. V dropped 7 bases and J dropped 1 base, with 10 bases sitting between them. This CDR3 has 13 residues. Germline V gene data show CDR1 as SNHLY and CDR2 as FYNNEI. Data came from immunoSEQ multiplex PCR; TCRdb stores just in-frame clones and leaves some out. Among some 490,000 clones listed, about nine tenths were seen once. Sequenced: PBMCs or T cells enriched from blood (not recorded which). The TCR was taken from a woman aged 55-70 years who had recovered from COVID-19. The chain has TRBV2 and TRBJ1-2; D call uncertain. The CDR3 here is CASTDQRNYGYTF. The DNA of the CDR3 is TGTGCCAGCACCGATCAGCGTAACTATGGCTACACCTTC. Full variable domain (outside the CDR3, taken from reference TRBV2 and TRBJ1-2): EPEVTQTPSHQVTQMGQEVILRCVPISNHLYFYWYRQILGQKVEFLVSFYNNEISEKSEIFDDQFSVERPDGSNFTLKIRSTKLEDSAMYFCASTDQRNYGYTFGSGTRLTVV.